This TCR beta chain originates from a study of vaccination effects on CD4 cells after COVID-19 (dated 2022 in TCRdb). A note on the overall study: In the ViraFEST assay, PBMC were stimulated with viral peptide pools, and TCR sequencing was then used to find antigen-specific CD4+ T cell clonotypes based on their expansion. Across the study, the median time from the second dose to post-vaccine sampling was 72 days (range 14 to 241). Cultures from other donors in the study were sequenced with the Oncomine TCR Beta short-read assay on an Illumina iSeq 100. SARS-CoV-2 spike-specific CD4+ TCR repertoires were compared before and after mRNA vaccination in COVID-19 convalescent patients and in infection-naive vaccine recipients. Each well held 1.5 million to 2 million PBMC cultured in IMDM containing 5% human AB serum, 9 to 10 IU/ml IL-2 and gentamicin, along with about 9.3 ug/ml peptides. Altogether, roughly 10 COVID-19 convalescent patients and several SARS-CoV-2-naive healthy vaccine recipients made up the full study. The study at large found these results: Marked clonal contraction was observed in both infection-induced and vaccine-induced clones at late post-vaccination timepoints, consistent with waning T cell responses. Only a small number of convalescent patients were included, and no early post-infection timepoints were available, which limited the study. In healthy vaccine recipients, vaccine-induced clones were almost all SARS-CoV-2 mono-reactive, with only 1 of 255 cross-reactive with common cold coronaviruses.

Library creation used the immunoSEQ multiplex PCR assay. TCR beta CDR3 sequencing was performed on DNA from the cultured, isolated CD4+ T cells. The paper's processing steps were these. Non-productive TCR sequences were discarded, and reads were trimmed to the CDR3 region, with only CDR3s of 7 or more amino acids retained. Antigen-specific clonotypes were identified with the MANAFEST web app by comparing expansion in peptide wells against reference cultures. To be called positive, a clone needed expansion at FDR<0.05 compared with the reference and with all other wells, an odds ratio greater than 5, and a frequency greater than 0.1% in two replicate wells. Clonotypes significantly expanded in SARS-CoV-2 spike wells and in at least one common cold coronavirus spike condition were defined as cross-reactive. CDR3 similarity was assessed by Levenshtein distance with the stringdist R package, and unrooted trees were built with ape in R 3.6.1. Held by TCRdb, this immuneACCESS table contains in-frame sequences only and omits some clones. Under half of the omission traces to an unresolved V gene where checked; the cause of the rest is unknown. D and trimming were read from the DNA, whereas the V and J calls and clone size are those reported in that table. This sample lists 70,000 or so clones; 65% to 80% were detected once. The leading ten clones occupy roughly 2.3% of the sample.

About this clone itself: The target of this receptor is not known. Within one base of it there is no much larger clone, and no base qualities were kept.

After about 10 days of culture, CD4+ T cells were isolated with the EasySep CD4+ T cell isolation kit. Participants received two doses of either the BNT162b2 or the mRNA-1273 mRNA SARS-CoV-2 vaccine. Negative nucleocapsid antibody results before and after vaccination confirmed that the healthy vaccine recipients had no prior SARS-CoV-2 infection. Half of the culture medium was replaced with fresh IL-2-containing medium on days 3 and 7. Unless noted otherwise, every peptide stimulation condition was grown in triplicate wells. Using Ficoll-Paque Plus gradient centrifugation, PBMC were separated from whole blood and then either used fresh or cryopreserved at -140C. The QIAamp micro DNA kit was used to extract genomic DNA from the cultured CD4+ T cells. The CDR3 covers 12 residues, taking in both the cysteine and the phenylalanine. The retained sequence is limited to the CDR3, 36 bases, with the frame set at the first base. From a lookup of the germline V gene, CDR1 and CDR2 are SQVTM and ANQGSEA. V drops 2 bases and J drops 7 bases, leaving 11 bases in between.

The chain employs TRBV29-1 and TRBJ1-1; confidence is insufficient to name the D gene. This receptor was taken from a human donor who received a COVID-19 vaccine. The material was CD4+ T cells from PBMCs cultured without peptide, obtained after COVID-19 vaccination. The CDR3 sequence is CSVEHGGDEAFF. The DNA reads TGCAGCGTTGAACATGGTGGGGATGAAGCTTTCTTT.